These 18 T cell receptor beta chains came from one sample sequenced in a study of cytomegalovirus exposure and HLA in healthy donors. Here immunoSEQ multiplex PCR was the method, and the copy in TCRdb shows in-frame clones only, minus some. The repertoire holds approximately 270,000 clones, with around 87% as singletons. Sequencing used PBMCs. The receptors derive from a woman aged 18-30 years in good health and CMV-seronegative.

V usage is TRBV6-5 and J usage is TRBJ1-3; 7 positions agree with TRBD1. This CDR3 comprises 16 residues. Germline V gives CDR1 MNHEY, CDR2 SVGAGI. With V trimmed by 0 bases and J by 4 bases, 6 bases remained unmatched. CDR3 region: CASSYSVTGAGNTIYF. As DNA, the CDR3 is TGTGCCAGCAGTTACTCGGTTACAGGGGCGGGAAACACCATATATTTT.

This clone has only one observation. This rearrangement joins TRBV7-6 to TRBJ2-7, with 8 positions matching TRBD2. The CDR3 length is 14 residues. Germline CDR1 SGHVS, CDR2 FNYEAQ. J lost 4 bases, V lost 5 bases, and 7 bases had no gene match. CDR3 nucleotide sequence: TGTGCCAGCAGCCCGACCGGGGGGGCGTACGAGCAGTACTTC. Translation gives CASSPTGGAYEQYF.

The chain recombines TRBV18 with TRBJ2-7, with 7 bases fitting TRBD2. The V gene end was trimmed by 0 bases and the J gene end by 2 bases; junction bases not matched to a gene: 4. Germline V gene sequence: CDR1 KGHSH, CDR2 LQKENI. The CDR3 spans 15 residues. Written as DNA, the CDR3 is TGTGCCAGCTCACCACCGGGGAGGGCCCCCTACGAGCAGTACTTC. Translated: CASSPPGRAPYEQYF. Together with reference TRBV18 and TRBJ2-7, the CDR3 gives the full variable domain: NAGVMQNPRHLVRRRGQEARLRCSPMKGHSHVYWYRQLPEEGLKFMVYLQKENIIDESGMPKERFSAEFPKEGPSILRIQQVVRGDSAAYFCASSPPGRAPYEQYFGPGTRLTVT.

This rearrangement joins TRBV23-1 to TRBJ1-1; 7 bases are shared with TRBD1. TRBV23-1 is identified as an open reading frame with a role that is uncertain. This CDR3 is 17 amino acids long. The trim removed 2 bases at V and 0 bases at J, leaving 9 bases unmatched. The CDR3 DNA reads TGCGCCAGCAGTCAAGGGGGGACAGAGCTAATGAACACTGAAGCTTTCTTT. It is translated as CASSQGGTELMNTEAFF.

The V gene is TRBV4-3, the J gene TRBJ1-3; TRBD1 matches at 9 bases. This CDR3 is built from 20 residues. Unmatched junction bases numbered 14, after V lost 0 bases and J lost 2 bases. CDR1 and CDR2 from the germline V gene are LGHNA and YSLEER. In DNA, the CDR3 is TGCGCCAGCAGCCAAGAAGGTGGGACAGGGCGATTTCTGGCTGGAAACACCATATATTTT. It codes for CASSQEGGTGRFLAGNTIYF.

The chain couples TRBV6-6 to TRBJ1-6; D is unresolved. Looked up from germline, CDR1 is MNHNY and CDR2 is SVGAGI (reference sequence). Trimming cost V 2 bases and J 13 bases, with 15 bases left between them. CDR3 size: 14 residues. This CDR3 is CASSYPIPNSPLHF. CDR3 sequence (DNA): TGTGCCAGCAGTTACCCCATCCCCAACTCCCCCCTCCACTTT.

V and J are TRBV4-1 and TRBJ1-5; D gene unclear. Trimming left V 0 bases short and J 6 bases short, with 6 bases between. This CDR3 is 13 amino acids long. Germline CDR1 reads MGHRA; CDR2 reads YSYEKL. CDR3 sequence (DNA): TGCGCCAGCAGCCAAGACGTGGCTCAGCCCCAGCATTTT. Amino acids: CASSQDVAQPQHF.

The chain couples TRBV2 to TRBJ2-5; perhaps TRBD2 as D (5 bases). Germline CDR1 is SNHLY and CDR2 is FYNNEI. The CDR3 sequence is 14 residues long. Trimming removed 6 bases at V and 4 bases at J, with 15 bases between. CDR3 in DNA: TGTGCCAGCAGGGACGGCAGAGGGCGAGAGACCCAGTACTTC. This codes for CASRDGRGRETQYF.

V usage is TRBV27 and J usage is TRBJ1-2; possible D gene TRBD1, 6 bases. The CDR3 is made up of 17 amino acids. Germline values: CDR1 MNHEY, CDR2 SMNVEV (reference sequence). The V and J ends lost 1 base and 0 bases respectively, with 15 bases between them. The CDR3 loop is CASSLYGTPEANYGYTF. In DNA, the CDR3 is TGTGCCAGCAGTTTATACGGGACACCGGAAGCTAACTATGGCTACACCTTC.

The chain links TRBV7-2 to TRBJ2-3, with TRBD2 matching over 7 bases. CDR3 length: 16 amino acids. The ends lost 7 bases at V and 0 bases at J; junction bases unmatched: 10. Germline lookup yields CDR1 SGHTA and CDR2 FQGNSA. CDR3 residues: CASTEPLAASTDTQYF. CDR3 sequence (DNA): TGTGCCAGCACCGAACCCCTAGCGGCTAGCACAGATACGCAGTATTTT.

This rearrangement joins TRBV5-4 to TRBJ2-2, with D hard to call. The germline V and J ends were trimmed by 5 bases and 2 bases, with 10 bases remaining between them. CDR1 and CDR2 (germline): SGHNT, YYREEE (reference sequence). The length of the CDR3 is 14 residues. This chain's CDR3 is CASSLTINTGELFF. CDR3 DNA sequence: TGTGCCAGCAGTTTAACTATTAACACCGGGGAGCTGTTTTTT.

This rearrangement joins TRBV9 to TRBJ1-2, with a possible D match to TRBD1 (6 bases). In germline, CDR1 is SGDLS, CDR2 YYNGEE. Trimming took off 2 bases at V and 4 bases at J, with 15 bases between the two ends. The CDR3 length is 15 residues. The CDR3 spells CASSVGGRQAYGYTF. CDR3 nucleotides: TGTGCCAGCAGCGTTGGTGGCCGACAGGCCTATGGCTACACCTTC.

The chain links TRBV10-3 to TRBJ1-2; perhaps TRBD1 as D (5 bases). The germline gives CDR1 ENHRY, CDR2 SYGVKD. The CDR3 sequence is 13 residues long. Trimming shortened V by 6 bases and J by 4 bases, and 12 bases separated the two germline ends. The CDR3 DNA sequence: TGTGCCATCAGGGGGGGGAGCGGCTATGGCTACACCTTC. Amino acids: CAIRGGSGYGYTF.

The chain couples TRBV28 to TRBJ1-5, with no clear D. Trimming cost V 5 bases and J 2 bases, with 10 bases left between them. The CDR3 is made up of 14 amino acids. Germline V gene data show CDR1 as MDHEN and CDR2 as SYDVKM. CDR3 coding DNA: TGTGCCAGCAGTCTCCCCCTTGGCAATCAGCCCCAGCATTTT. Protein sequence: CASSLPLGNQPQHF. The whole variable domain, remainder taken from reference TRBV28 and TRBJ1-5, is DVKVTQSSRYLVKRTGEKVFLECVQDMDHENMFWYRQDPGLGLRLIYFSYDVKMKEKGDIPEGYSVSREKKERFSLILESASTNQTSMYLCASSLPLGNQPQHFGDGTRLSIL.

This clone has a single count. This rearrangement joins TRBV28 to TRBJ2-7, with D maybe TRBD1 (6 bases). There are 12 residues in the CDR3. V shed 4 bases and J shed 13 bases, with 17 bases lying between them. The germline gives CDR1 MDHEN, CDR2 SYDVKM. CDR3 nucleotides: TGTGCCAGCAGTTCCAATGGCAGGGGCCCATACGTC. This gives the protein CASSSNGRGPYV.

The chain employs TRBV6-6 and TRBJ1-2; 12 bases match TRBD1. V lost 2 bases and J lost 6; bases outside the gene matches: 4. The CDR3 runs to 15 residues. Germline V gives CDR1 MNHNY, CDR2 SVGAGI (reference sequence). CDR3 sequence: CASSYRGQGAHGYTF. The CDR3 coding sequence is TGTGCCAGCAGTTACCGGGGACAGGGGGCTCATGGCTACACCTTC.

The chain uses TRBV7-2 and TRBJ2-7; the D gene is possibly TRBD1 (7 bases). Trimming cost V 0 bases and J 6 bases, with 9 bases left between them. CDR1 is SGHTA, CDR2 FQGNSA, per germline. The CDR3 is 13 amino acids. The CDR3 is CASSLARGAEQYF. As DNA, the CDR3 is TGTGCCAGCAGCTTAGCCAGGGGGGCCGAGCAGTACTTC.

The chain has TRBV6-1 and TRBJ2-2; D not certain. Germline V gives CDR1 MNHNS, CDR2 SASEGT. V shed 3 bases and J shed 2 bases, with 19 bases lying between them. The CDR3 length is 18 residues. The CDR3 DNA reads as TGTGCCAGCAGTGATGGGTGGAGATCATTTTTAAACACCGGGGAGCTGTTTTTT. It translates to CASSDGWRSFLNTGELFF.